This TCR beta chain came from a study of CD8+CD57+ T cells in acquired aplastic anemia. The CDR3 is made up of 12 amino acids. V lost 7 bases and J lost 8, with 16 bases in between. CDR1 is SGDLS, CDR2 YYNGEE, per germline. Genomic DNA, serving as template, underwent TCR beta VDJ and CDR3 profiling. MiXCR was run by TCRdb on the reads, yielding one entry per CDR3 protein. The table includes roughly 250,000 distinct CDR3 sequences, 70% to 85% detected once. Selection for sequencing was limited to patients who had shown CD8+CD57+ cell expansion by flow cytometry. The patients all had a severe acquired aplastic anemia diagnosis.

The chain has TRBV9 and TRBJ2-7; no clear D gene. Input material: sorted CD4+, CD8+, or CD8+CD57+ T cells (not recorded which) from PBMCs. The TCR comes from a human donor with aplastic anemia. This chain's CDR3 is CASGVAGDKQYF. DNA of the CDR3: TGTGCCAGCGGAGTAGCTGGAGACAAGCAGTACTTC. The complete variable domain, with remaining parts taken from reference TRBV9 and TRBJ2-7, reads DSGVTQTPKHLITATGQRVTLRCSPRSGDLSVYWYQQSLDQGLQFLIQYYNGEERAKGNILERFSAQQFPDLHSELNLSSLELGDSALYFCASGVAGDKQYFGPGTRLTVT.